The entry that follows covers one T cell receptor beta chain sequence. CDR3 length equals 12 residues. With 4 bases removed from V and 7 bases from J, the gap between germline ends came to 8 bases. CDR1 is SNHLY and CDR2 is FYNNEI in the germline V gene. Profiling relied on immunoSEQ multiplex PCR, and the TCRdb table lists in-frame clones only, not all of them. The table lists roughly 420,000 clones, roughly nine tenths of them singletons, with approximately 2.5% in the top ten. The sample is drawn from a study of Ad26.COV2.S vaccination and SARS-CoV-2 variants. Described treatment: around 19 received Ad26.COV2.S at low or high dose, single or two shots; about 5 received placebo; per-sample allocation not given. It was on day 63 after the first vaccine or placebo injection that samples were taken.

Sequences were derived from peripheral blood, sampled in a trial of Ad26.COV2.S vaccine versus placebo. This receptor was taken from a person aged 18-60 years who received the Ad26.COV2.S COVID-19 vaccine or a placebo. The V call is TRBV2, the J call TRBJ2-1; D might be TRBD2 (6 bases). CDR3 in DNA: TGTGCCAGCAGTGGGGGAGGAAATGAGCAGTTCTTC. It encodes CASSGGGNEQFF.